The subject of this entry is one T cell receptor (beta chain). The sample is drawn from a study of blood T cell repertoires in COVID-19. Study overall: The samples span acute and convalescent COVID-19 from the United States, Italy and Spain. Nucleic acid was either cDNA or gDNA, and it came from T cells, B-cell-depleted T cells, or PBMCs.

Germline V lookup: CDR1 LNHDA, CDR2 SQIVND (reference sequence). The CDR3 has 15 amino acids. The V and J ends lost 6 bases and 5 bases, in that order; junction bases with no gene match: 9. Authors' methods: Amplification of reference gene primers provided the estimated nucleated cell counts. Assay: immunoSEQ multiplex PCR; the TCRdb copy retains only in-frame clones and omits some. V and J calls and clone size follow that table, whereas D and trimming were derived from the DNA. There are 110,000 or so clones in the sample; approximately 90% occur only once, and approximately 4.2% lies in the top ten.

This TCR was sampled from a woman aged 50 to 65 with acute or convalescent COVID-19. Sequences were obtained from peripheral blood. The V call is TRBV19, the J call TRBJ2-1; TRBD2 agrees at 8 bases. This CDR3 reads CASSVWASGHNEQFF. CDR3 bases: TGTGCCAGTAGCGTATGGGCTAGCGGGCACAATGAGCAGTTCTTC.